Each of the 23 T cell receptor beta chains below was sequenced from the same sample in a study of T-cell reconstitution after alpha-beta-depleted transplantation in children. It was with unique molecular identifiers that the TCRbeta library was prepared. TCRdb processed the PCR reads anew with MiXCR; each CDR3 protein has one entry. The table records a few hundred thousand distinct CDR3 sequences, 11% of them present only once. This specimen consisted of PBMCs from the stem cell graft donor, obtained from the stem cell graft. These receptors were taken from a human donor who donated a stem cell graft to a child with acute myeloid leukemia.

The table lists this clonotype with a few counts. J is TRBJ2-3 and V is TRBV5-1; 8 nucleotides align to TRBD1. V trimming: 4 bases; J trimming: 14 bases; junction bases outside the gene matches: 9. Germline V gene sequence: CDR1 SGHRS, CDR2 YFSETQ. The CDR3 length is 12 residues. The DNA for the CDR3 is TGCGCCAGCAGCCAGAGGACAGGGAAGGCGTATTTT. This gives the protein CASSQRTGKAYF.

This clonotype was counted at least ten times. V usage is TRBV12-3 or TRBV12-4 and J usage is TRBJ1-2; D call uncertain. Trimming removed 6 bases at V and 0 bases at J, with 14 bases between. The CDR3 consists of 15 residues. CDR3 DNA sequence: TGTGCCAGCAGCCGCCTAGTCGGGACTAACTATGGCTACACCTTC. As protein: CASSRLVGTNYGYTF.

This clonotype has only a few counts. The chain has TRBV5-4 and TRBJ2-1, with TRBD2 matching over 8 bases. The CDR3 contains 16 residues. The J segment lost 6 bases and the V segment lost 0 bases, leaving 8 bases of the junction unmatched. Germline CDR1 and CDR2: SGHNT and YYREEE (reference sequence). As DNA, the CDR3 is TGTGCCAGCAGCTTGGTCGGGGGGGCCAGAGGCAATGAGCAGTTCTTC. Its translation is CASSLVGGARGNEQFF.

In its sample, this clonotype was seen many times. V and J are TRBV18 and TRBJ2-3, with TRBD1 matching 8 bases. The ends lost 3 bases at V and 4 bases at J; junction bases unmatched: 9. Germline lookup yields CDR1 KGHSH and CDR2 LQKENI. The CDR3 contains 16 residues. The CDR3 sequence: CASSPRQGALADTQYF. For the CDR3, the DNA is TGTGCCAGCTCACCCCGGCAGGGGGCATTGGCAGATACGCAGTATTTT.

The table lists this clonotype with many counts. The gene calls are TRBV29-1 and TRBJ2-3; D call uncertain. V was cut by 6 bases and J by 1 base, with 17 bases left in between. This CDR3 has 15 amino acids. Germline V gene lookup returns CDR1 SQVTM and CDR2 ANQGSEA. CDR3 in DNA: TGCAGCGTCCAACCCCAGCTAGAAGGCACAGATACGCAGTATTTT. Protein product: CSVQPQLEGTDTQYF.

This clonotype has a count of ten or more. This chain connects TRBV7-2 to TRBJ2-1, with 10 bases identical to TRBD1. Per the germline V gene, CDR1 is SGHTA and CDR2 is FQGNSA. The CDR3 loop spans 16 amino acids. Unmatched junction bases numbered 1, after V lost 1 base and J lost 1 base. The CDR3 DNA follows: TGTGCCAGCAGCTTAGAGGGACAGGGGTCCTACAATGAGCAGTTCTTC. It specifies CASSLEGQGSYNEQFF.

V and J are TRBV29-1 and TRBJ1-4, with 8 positions matching TRBD1. CDR3 length: 14 residues. The junction had 11 bases not matched to a gene; V was cut back by 6 bases and J by 8 bases. In germline, CDR1 is SQVTM, CDR2 ANQGSEA. CDR3 residues: CSVGMDRVEEKLFF. CDR3 DNA sequence: TGCAGCGTGGGCATGGACAGGGTCGAAGAAAAACTGTTTTTT.

This clonotype was counted ten times or more. The chain couples TRBV10-2 to TRBJ2-1, with 8 nucleotides matching TRBD2. Trimming took 4 bases from V and 9 from J; bases not matched to a gene: 8. Germline values: CDR1 WSHSY, CDR2 SAAADI. The CDR3 extends over 14 amino acids. The CDR3 spells CASSGIAGLSEQFF. The CDR3 DNA reads TGCGCCAGCAGTGGGATAGCGGGATTGAGTGAGCAGTTCTTC.

This clonotype appeared many times. The V gene is TRBV4-1, the J gene TRBJ2-2; D is unclear. CDR3 size: 18 residues. CDR1 is MGHRA, CDR2 YSYEKL, per germline. The V gene lost 0 bases and the J gene lost 5 bases, with 19 bases spanning the gap. This CDR3 reads CASSQDLGRSLRTGELFF. The CDR3 coding sequence is TGCGCCAGCAGCCAAGATCTTGGCAGGTCCTTGCGTACCGGGGAGCTGTTTTTT.

This clonotype occurred many times. The chain links TRBV12-5 to TRBJ2-7; D could derive from TRBD1 or TRBD2 (5 bases each). Germline V gives CDR1 LGHNT, CDR2 FRNRAP. CDR3 length: 16 residues. Trimming shortened V by 2 bases and J by 2 bases, and 16 bases separated the two germline ends. The CDR3 DNA sequence: TGTGCTAGTGGTTTGTGGGGACCTTCAGGGCCCTACGAGCAGTACTTC. Its translation is CASGLWGPSGPYEQYF.

This chain connects TRBV5-1 to TRBJ2-1, with D perhaps TRBD2 (6 bases). From germline, CDR1 is SGHRS and CDR2 YFSETQ. Trimming removed 3 bases from V and 9 bases from J, with 10 bases in between. The CDR3 length is 12 residues. The CDR3 DNA follows: TGCGCCAGCAGCTCCGGGACTTTTGAGCAGTTCTTC. It translates to CASSSGTFEQFF.

This clonotype was counted only a few times. V gene TRBV11-2 combines with J gene TRBJ2-2, with 7 bases fitting TRBD2. The germline V gene encodes CDR1 SGHAT and CDR2 FQNNGV. The CDR3 sequence is 17 residues long. The ends lost 0 bases at V and 1 base at J; junction bases unmatched: 5. CDR3 sequence reads: CASSLDAASGNTGELFF. DNA for the CDR3: TGTGCCAGCAGCTTAGATGCGGCTAGCGGGAACACCGGGGAGCTGTTTTTT.

This clonotype showed up many times. The genes are TRBV6-1 and TRBJ2-7; D is unclear. V lost 5 bases to trimming and J lost 3 bases, with 11 bases between them. This CDR3 region has 13 residues. The V gene's germline CDR1 is MNHNS and CDR2 SASEGT. This chain's CDR3 is CASSTVSSYEQYV. CDR3 coding DNA: TGTGCCAGCAGTACGGTCAGCAGCTACGAGCAGTACGTC.

The table lists this clonotype with many counts. The rearrangement links TRBV5-6 to TRBJ2-7, with D unclear. The germline V gene has CDR1 SGHDT and CDR2 YYEEEE. V was shortened by 2 bases and J by 0 bases, with 6 bases between the two germline ends. The CDR3 has 13 amino acids. The CDR3 DNA sequence: TGTGCCAGCAGCTTTCAGAGCTCCTACGAGCAGTACTTC. Translation gives CASSFQSSYEQYF.

This clonotype came up a few times. The chain links TRBV5-4 to TRBJ2-3, with TRBD2 matching 9 bases. Germline trimming cut 4 bases from V and 4 bases from J; bases unmatched to any gene: 10. This CDR3 has 16 amino acids. Germline loops: CDR1 SGHNT, CDR2 YYREEE (reference sequence). The CDR3, as DNA: TGTGCCAGCAGCCCGAGTGGCGGGAGGGCCGCAGATACGCAGTATTTT. Protein sequence: CASSPSGGRAADTQYF. The variable domain in full, completed from reference TRBV5-4 and TRBJ2-3, reads ETGVTQSPTHLIKTRGQQVTLRCSSQSGHNTVSWYQQALGQGPQFIFQYYREEENGRGNFPPRFSGLQFPNYSSELNVNALELDDSALYLCASSPSGGRAADTQYFGPGTRLTVL.

This clonotype was seen a handful of times. The chain uses TRBV12-3 or TRBV12-4 and TRBJ2-2; maybe TRBD2 (6 bases). The CDR3 totals 16 residues. V lost 8 bases to trimming and J lost 2 bases, with 18 bases between them. CDR3 sequence: CASRNPGTFNTGELFF. The CDR3 nucleotides are TGTGCCAGCCGTAACCCGGGGACTTTTAACACCGGGGAGCTGTTTTTT.

This clonotype was observed a handful of times. The chain joins TRBV7-3 to TRBJ2-2; 7 nucleotides match TRBD1. The CDR3 totals 14 residues. The germline CDR1 and CDR2 sequences are SGHTA and FQGTGA. The trim removed 10 bases at V and 6 bases at J, leaving 11 bases unmatched. In nucleotides, the CDR3 is TGTGCCACGGCCGAGGGGGCGCGGTCCGGGGAGCTGTTTTTT. Its translation is CATAEGARSGELFF.

The gene calls are TRBV5-8 and TRBJ2-4; tentatively, D is TRBD1 (6 bases). There are 13 residues in the CDR3. Trimming removed 6 bases at V and 5 bases at J, with 12 bases between. The germline V gene has CDR1 SGHTS and CDR2 YDEGEE. CDR3 protein: CASNRVPENIQYF. As DNA, the CDR3 is TGTGCCAGCAACAGGGTCCCCGAAAACATTCAGTACTTC.

This clonotype turned up a few times. The chain is built from TRBV24-1 and TRBJ2-1, with D tentatively TRBD2 (5 bases). The CDR3 spans 13 residues. Germline V lookup: CDR1 KGHDR, CDR2 SFDVKD. Trimming cost V 4 bases and J 6 bases, with 9 bases left between them. The DNA for the CDR3 is TGTGCCACCAGTGAACTAGACGGCAATGAGCAGTTCTTC. Protein product: CATSELDGNEQFF.

The V call is TRBV12-3 or TRBV12-4, the J call TRBJ2-5; 7 nucleotides match TRBD1. Unmatched junction bases numbered 10, after V lost 5 bases and J lost 4 bases. The CDR3 covers 15 residues. This CDR3 reads CASSDPGQRLETQYF. The CDR3 region has the DNA TGTGCCAGCAGTGACCCGGGACAGCGCCTAGAGACCCAGTACTTC.

This clonotype was recorded many times. V is TRBV9 and J is TRBJ1-1, with 7 bases lining up with TRBD1. The CDR3 loop spans 14 amino acids. V gave up 0 bases and J gave up 2 bases; unmatched junction bases: 1. Germline V gene sequence: CDR1 SGDLS, CDR2 YYNGEE. This chain's CDR3 is CASSVEGANTEAFF. CDR3 nucleotide sequence: TGTGCCAGCAGCGTAGAGGGGGCTAACACTGAAGCTTTCTTT.

The V call is TRBV12-3 or TRBV12-4, the J call TRBJ2-7, with a weak D call TRBD1 (5 bases). This CDR3 region has 13 residues. V gave up 6 bases and J gave up 0 bases, with 9 bases separating them. The DNA of the CDR3 is TGTGCCAGCAGGTCAGGGAACTCCTACGAGCAGTACGTC. It codes for CASRSGNSYEQYV.

This clonotype was counted a few times. The chain combines TRBV5-1 with TRBJ2-1; TRBD2 matches 8 bases. This CDR3 is built from 14 residues. Germline loops: CDR1 SGHRS, CDR2 YFSETQ. Unmatched junction bases numbered 6, after V lost 2 bases and J lost 8 bases. The CDR3: CASSFGGAGDEQFF. The CDR3, as DNA: TGCGCCAGCAGCTTCGGGGGGGCAGGGGATGAGCAGTTCTTC.